These 2 T cell receptor beta chains came from one sample sequenced in a study of blood T cell repertoires in COVID-19. Assay: immunoSEQ multiplex PCR; the TCRdb copy retains only in-frame clones and omits some. Here the sample spans 270,000 or so clones, more than 65% being singletons. The sequencing input was peripheral blood. The receptors originated from a woman aged 18-29 years with acute or convalescent COVID-19.

This chain connects TRBV14 to TRBJ2-2; D is ambiguous. CDR1 and CDR2 from the germline V gene are SGHDN and FVKESK. V lost 2 bases and J 4 bases, leaving 8 bases between the germline ends. This CDR3 has 14 residues. DNA for the CDR3: TGTGCCAGCAGCCAACTCCTGTCCACCGGGGAGCTGTTTTTT. Translating gives CASSQLLSTGELFF.

This clone is a singleton in its sample. The chain recombines TRBV7-6 with TRBJ2-1, with TRBD2 matching 12 bases. The CDR3 runs to 19 residues. V lost 5 bases to trimming and J lost 0 bases; unmatched junction nucleotides: 11. Germline lookup yields CDR1 SGHVS and CDR2 FNYEAQ. CDR3 DNA sequence: TGTGCCAGCAGCCTTGGACTAGCGGGGCCCCGTAGCTCCTACAATGAGCAGTTCTTC. Amino acids: CASSLGLAGPRSSYNEQFF. The variable domain in full, with the rest retrieved from reference TRBV7-6 and TRBJ2-1, is GAGVSQSPRYKVTKRGQDVALRCDPISGHVSLYWYRQALGQGPEFLTYFNYEAQQDKSGLPNDRFSAERPEGSISTLTIQRTEQRDSAMYRCASSLGLAGPRSSYNEQFFGPGTRLTVL.